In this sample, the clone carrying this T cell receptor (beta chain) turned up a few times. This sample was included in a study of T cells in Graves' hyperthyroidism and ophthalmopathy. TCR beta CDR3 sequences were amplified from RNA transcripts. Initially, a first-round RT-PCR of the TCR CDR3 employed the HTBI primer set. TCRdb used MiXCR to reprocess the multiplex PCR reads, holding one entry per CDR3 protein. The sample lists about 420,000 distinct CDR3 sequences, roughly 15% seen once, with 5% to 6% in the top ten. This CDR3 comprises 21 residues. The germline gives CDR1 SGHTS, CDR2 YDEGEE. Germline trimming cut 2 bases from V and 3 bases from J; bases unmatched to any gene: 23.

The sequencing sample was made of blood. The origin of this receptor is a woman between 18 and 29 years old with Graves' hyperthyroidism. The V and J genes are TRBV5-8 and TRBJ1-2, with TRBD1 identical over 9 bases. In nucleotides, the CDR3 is TGTGCCAGCAGCTTCGCCCTGGGCAGGGGGATTACAGGGGGCGCTGACTATGGCTACACCTTC. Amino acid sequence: CASSFALGRGITGGADYGYTF.